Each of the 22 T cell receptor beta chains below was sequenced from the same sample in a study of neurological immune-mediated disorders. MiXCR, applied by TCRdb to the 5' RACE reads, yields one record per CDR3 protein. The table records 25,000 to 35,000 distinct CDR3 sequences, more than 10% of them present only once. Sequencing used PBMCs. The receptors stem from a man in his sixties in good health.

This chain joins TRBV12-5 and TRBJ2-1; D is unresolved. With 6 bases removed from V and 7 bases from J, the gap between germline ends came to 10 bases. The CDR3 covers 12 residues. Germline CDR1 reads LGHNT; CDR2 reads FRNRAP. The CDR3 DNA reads TGTGCTAGTGGCCTTTTGTGGAATGAGCAGTTCTTC. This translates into CASGLLWNEQFF.

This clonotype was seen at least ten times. The CDR3 coding sequence is TGTGCCACCAGTGTGCGGAACGCCGGACATAAGAGCTCCTACAATGAGCAGTTCTTC. Its translation: CATSVRNAGHKSSYNEQFF. The genes are TRBV24-1 and TRBJ2-1, with D perhaps TRBD1 (5 bases). V was pared by 5 bases and J by 0 bases, with 22 bases between. CDR3 size: 19 residues. Germline V CDR1 and CDR2: KGHDR, SFDVKD.

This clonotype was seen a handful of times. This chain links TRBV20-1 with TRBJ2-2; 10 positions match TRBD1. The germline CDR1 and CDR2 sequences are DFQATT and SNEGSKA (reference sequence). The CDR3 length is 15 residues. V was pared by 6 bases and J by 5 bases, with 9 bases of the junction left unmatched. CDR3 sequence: CSAQGQGVRTGELFF. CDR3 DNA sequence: TGCAGTGCGCAAGGACAGGGGGTTCGTACCGGGGAGCTGTTTTTT.

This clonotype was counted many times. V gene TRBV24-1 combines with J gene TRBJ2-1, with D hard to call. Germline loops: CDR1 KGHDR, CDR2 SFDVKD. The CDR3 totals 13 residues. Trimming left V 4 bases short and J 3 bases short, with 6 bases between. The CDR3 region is CATSDLNYNEQFF. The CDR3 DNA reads TGTGCCACCAGTGACCTAAACTACAATGAGCAGTTCTTC.

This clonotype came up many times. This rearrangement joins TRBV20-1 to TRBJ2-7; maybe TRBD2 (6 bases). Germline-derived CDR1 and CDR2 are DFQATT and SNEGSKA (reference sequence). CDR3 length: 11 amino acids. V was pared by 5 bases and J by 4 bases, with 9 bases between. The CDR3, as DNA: TGCAGTGCTCAGGAGGGATACGAGCAGTACTTC. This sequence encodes CSAQEGYEQYF.

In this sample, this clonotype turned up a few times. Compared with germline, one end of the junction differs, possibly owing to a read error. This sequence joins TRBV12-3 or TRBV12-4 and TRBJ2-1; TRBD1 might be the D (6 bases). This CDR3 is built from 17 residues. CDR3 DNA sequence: TGTGCCAACAGTTTAGGAGACAGGACCATATCCTACAATGAGCAGTTCTTC. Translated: CANSLGDRTISYNEQFF.

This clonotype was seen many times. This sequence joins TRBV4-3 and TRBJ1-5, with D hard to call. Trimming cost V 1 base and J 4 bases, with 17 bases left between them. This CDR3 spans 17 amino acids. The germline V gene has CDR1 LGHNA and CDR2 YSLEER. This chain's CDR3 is CASSQGGRSRKNQPQHF. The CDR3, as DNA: TGCGCCAGCAGCCAAGGAGGGAGATCCAGAAAAAATCAGCCCCAGCATTTT.

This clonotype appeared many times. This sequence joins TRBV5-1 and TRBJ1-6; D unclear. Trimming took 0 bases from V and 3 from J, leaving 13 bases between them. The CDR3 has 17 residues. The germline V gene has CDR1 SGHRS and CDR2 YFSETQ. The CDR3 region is CASSLEGRIHYNSPLHF. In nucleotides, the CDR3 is TGCGCCAGCAGCTTGGAGGGCCGTATTCACTATAATTCACCCCTCCACTTT. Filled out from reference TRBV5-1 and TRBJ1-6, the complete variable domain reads KAGVTQTPRYLIKTRGQQVTLSCSPISGHRSVSWYQQTPGQGLQFLFEYFSETQRNKGNFPGRFSGRQFSNSRSEMNVSTLELGDSALYLCASSLEGRIHYNSPLHFGNGTRLTVT.

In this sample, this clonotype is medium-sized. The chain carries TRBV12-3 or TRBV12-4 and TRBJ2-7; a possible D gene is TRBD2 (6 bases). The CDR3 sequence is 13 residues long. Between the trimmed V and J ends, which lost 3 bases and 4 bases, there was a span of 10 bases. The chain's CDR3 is CASSFSGRYEQYF. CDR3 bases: TGTGCCAGCAGTTTCAGTGGGAGGTACGAGCAGTACTTC.

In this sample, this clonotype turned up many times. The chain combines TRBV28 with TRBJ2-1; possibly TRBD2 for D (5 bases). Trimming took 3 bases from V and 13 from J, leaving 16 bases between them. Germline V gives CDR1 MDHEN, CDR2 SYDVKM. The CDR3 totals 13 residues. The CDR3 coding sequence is TGTGCCAGCAGTTTCGGTAGCGATTTCCCTCAGTTCTTC. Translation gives CASSFGSDFPQFF.

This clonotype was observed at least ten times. CDR3 protein: CSVGLGPGLGDEKLFF. The CDR3 coding sequence is TGCAGCGTTGGATTAGGCCCCGGTTTGGGGGATGAAAAACTGTTTTTT. The rearrangement links TRBV29-1 to TRBJ1-4; D may be TRBD1 (5 bases). The CDR3 spans 16 residues. The V gene lost 4 bases and the J gene lost 6 bases, with 21 bases spanning the gap. From germline, CDR1 is SQVTM and CDR2 ANQGSEA.

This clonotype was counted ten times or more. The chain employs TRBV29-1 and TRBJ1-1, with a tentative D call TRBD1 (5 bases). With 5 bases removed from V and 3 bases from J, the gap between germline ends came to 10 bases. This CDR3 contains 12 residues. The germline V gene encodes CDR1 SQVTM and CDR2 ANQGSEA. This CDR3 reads CSVRGPDTEAFF. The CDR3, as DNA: TGCAGCGTTAGGGGACCCGACACTGAAGCTTTCTTT.

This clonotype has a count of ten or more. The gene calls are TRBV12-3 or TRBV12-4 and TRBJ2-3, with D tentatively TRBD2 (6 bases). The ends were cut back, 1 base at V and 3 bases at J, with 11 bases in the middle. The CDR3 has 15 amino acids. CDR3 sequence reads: CASSLGAGRTDTQYF. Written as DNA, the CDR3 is TGTGCCAGCAGTTTAGGGGCAGGGAGGACAGATACGCAGTATTTT.

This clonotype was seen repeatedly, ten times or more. The CDR3 region has the DNA TGTGCCAGCAGCGTTCTAGCGAACGAGCAGTACTTC. This sequence encodes CASSVLANEQYF. The V call is TRBV12-3 or TRBV12-4, the J call TRBJ2-7; perhaps TRBD2 as D (6 bases). V dropped 6 bases and J dropped 5 bases, with 11 bases sitting between them. CDR3 length: 12 residues.

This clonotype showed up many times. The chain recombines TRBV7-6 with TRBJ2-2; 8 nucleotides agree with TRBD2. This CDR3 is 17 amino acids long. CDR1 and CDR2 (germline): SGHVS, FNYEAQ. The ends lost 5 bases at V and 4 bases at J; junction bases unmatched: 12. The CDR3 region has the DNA TGTGCCAGCAGCCCACGAGTCCCGGGGGGGCCCACCGGGGAGCTGTTTTTT. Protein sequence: CASSPRVPGGPTGELFF. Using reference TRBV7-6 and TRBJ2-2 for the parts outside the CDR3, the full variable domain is GAGVSQSPRYKVTKRGQDVALRCDPISGHVSLYWYRQALGQGPEFLTYFNYEAQQDKSGLPNDRFSAERPEGSISTLTIQRTEQRDSAMYRCASSPRVPGGPTGELFFGEGSRLTVL.

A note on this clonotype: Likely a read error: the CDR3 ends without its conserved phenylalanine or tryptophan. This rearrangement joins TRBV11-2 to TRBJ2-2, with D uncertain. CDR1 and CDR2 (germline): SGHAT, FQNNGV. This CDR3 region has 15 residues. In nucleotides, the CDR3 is TGTGCCAGCAGCAGCGACGGGCTGAACACCTGGGAGCTGTTTTCT. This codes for CASSSDGLNTWELFS.

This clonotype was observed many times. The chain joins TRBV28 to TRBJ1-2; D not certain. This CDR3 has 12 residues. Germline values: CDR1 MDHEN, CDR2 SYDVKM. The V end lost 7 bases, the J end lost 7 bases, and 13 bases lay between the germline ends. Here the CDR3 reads CASNSQMPGYTF. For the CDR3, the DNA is TGTGCCAGCAATTCACAGATGCCTGGCTACACCTTC.

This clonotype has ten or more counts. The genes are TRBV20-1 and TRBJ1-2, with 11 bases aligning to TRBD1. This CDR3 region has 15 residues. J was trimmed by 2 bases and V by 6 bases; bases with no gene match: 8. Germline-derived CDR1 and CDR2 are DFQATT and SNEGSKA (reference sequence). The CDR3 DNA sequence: TGCAGTGCACTGGGACAGGGGGGATCAAACTATGGCTACACCTTC. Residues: CSALGQGGSNYGYTF.

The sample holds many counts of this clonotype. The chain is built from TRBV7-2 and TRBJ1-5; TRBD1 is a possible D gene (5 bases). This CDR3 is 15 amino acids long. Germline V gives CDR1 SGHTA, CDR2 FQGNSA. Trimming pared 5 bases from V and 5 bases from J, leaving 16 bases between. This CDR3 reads CASSNHGTGHQPQHF. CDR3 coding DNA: TGTGCCAGCAGCAACCATGGGACTGGGCATCAGCCCCAGCATTTT. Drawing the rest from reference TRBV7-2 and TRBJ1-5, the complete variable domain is GAGVSQSPSNKVTEKGKDVELRCDPISGHTALYWYRQSLGQGLEFLIYFQGNSAPDKSGLPSDRFSAERTGGSVSTLTIQRTQQEDSAVYLCASSNHGTGHQPQHFGDGTRLSIL.

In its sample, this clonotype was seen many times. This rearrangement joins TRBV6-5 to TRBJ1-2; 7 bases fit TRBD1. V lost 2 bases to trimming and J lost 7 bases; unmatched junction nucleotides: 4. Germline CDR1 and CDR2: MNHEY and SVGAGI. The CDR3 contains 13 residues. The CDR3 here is CASSYPGGFGYTF. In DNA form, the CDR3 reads TGTGCCAGCAGTTACCCAGGGGGTTTTGGCTACACCTTC.

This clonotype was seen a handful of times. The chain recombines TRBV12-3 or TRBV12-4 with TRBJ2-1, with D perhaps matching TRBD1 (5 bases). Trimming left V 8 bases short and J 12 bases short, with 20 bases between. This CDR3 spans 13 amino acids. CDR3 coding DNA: TGTGCCAGCGCCGGCTCAGGGCCTCTGATGCAGTTCTTC. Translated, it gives CASAGSGPLMQFF.

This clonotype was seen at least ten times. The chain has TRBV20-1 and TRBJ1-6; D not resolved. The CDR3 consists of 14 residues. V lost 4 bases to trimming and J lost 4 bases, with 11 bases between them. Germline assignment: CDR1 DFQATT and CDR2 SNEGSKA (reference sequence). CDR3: CSATTENYNSPLHF. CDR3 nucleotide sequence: TGCAGTGCTACGACTGAGAATTATAATTCACCCCTCCACTTT.